A selection of T cell receptor beta chains follows, all from one sample in a study of cytomegalovirus exposure and HLA in healthy donors. Only in-frame clones appear in the TCRdb table, and some are missing; sequencing was by immunoSEQ multiplex PCR. The sample has about 150,000 clones, around 74% seen once; the top ten hold about 1.3%. Source material: PBMCs. Receptors were obtained from a man younger than 35 in good health and CMV-seronegative. CDR3s include the opening cysteine and the closing phenylalanine or tryptophan. The D gene is left open where the match is weak. Size values are once, few and many counts, or a class for expanded clones, and some rows have none.

.	.	TRBV9	TRBJ2-2	TGTGCCAGCAGCGTAGCTGGGGAGCTGTTTTTT	CASSVAGELFF
.	.	TRBV7-8	TRBJ2-5	TGTGCCAGCAGCCCTAGGACTACCCAAGAGACCCAGTACTTC	CASSPRTTQETQYF
TRBD2	.	TRBV19	TRBJ2-3	TGTGCCAGTAGTTGGGCTAGCGGTACCCAGGGCACAGATACGCAGTATTTT	CASSWASGTQGTDTQYF
.	few	TRBV5-1	TRBJ2-5	TGCGCCAGCAGCTTGATAACGGGAAGGGAGACCCAGTACTTC	CASSLITGRETQYF
.	.	TRBV5-1	TRBJ2-3	TGCGCCAGCAGCTTAGACTTCACTAGCACAGATACGCAGTATTTT	CASSLDFTSTDTQYF
.	.	TRBV6-1	TRBJ1-1	TGTGCCAGCACCCCCTCGCGGGTGAACACTGAAGCTTTCTTT	CASTPSRVNTEAFF
TRBD2	.	TRBV7-2	TRBJ2-3	TGTGCCACCCGAACCGCGGGGGGGACAGATACGCAGTATTTT	CATRTAGGTDTQYF
.	.	TRBV6-1	TRBJ2-7	TGTGCCAGCAGCATTGACAGGAGCTCCTACGAGCAGTACTTC	CASSIDRSSYEQYF
.	.	TRBV6-6	TRBJ2-6	TGTGCCAGCAGTTGGGAACAGGGCTCTGGGGCCAACGTCCTGACTTTC	CASSWEQGSGANVLTF
TRBD1	.	TRBV5-1	TRBJ1-3	TGCGCCAGCAGCTTCGGGACAGCCTCTGGAAACACCATATATTTT	CASSFGTASGNTIYF
TRBD1	once	TRBV28	TRBJ1-4	TGTGCCAGCAGTTCCCCGACAGGGCCAAATGAAAAACTGTTTTTT	CASSSPTGPNEKLFF
.	.	TRBV4-1	TRBJ1-1	TGCGCCAGCAGCCAGGATTTAGGGGGCACTGAAGCTTTCTTT	CASSQDLGGTEAFF
.	.	TRBV7-6	TRBJ1-1	TGTGCCAGCAGCAGAGGGCCGCAATCAGAAGCTTTCTTT	CASSRGPQSEAFF
TRBD1	once	TRBV5-4	TRBJ2-7	TGTGCCAGCAGCTTGGGGGACAGGGTACACGAGCAGTACTTC	CASSLGDRVHEQYF
TRBD2	.	TRBV10-2	TRBJ2-7	TGCGCCAGCAGTGAGGGGACTAGCGGGAGCGACGAGCAGTACTTC	CASSEGTSGSDEQYF
.	.	TRBV7-9	TRBJ1-2	TGTGCCAGCAGCCCCGGGGGAGGGATCCCCTTTGGCTACACCTTC	CASSPGGGIPFGYTF
TRBD2	.	TRBV5-4	TRBJ2-7	TGTGCCAGCAGCTTGGGGGCGGGAGGGGTATGGGACGAGCAGTACTTC	CASSLGAGGVWDEQYF
TRBD2	.	TRBV10-2	TRBJ2-5	TGCGCCAGCAGTGCAAGCGGGAGTGCGGAGACCCAGTACTTC	CASSASGSAETQYF
.	few	TRBV5-1	TRBJ1-2	TGCGCCAGCAGCTGGGCCGGGGATACCTATGGCTACACCTTC	CASSWAGDTYGYTF
.	.	TRBV11-2	TRBJ2-7	TGTGCCAGCAGCTCCACGGGAGTCTCCTCCTACGAGCAGTACTTC	CASSSTGVSSYEQYF
TRBD1	.	TRBV27	TRBJ2-7	TGTGCCAGCACCATGACAGGGAGCTCCTACGAGCAGTACTTC	CASTMTGSSYEQYF